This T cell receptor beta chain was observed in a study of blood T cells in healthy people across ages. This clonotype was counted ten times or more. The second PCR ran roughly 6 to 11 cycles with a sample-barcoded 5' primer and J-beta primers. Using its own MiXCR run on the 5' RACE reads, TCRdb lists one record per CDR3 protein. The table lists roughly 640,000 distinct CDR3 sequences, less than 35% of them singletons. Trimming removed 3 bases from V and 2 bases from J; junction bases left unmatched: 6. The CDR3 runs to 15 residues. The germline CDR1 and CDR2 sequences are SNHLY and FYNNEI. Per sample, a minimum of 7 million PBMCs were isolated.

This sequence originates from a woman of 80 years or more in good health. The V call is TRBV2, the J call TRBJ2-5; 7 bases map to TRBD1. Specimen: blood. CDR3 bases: TGTGCCAGCAGTGAGTGGGGACAGTCTCAAGAGACCCAGTACTTC. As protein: CASSEWGQSQETQYF.